The 27 T cell receptor beta chains reported below all come from one sample, sequenced in a study of human versus mouse CDR3 diversity and MHC coevolution. Assay used: immunoSEQ multiplex PCR; TCRdb lists only in-frame clones, some missing. The sample lists more than 60,000 clones; around 92% were seen once. Material for sequencing was naive CD4+ T cells from blood. The subset is: CD45RO-negative CD62L-positive naive CD4 T cells. These receptors were collected from a person aged 30 to 69 in good health.

Here the CDR3 DNA reads TGTGCCAGCAGGGGGGGGTCGGGCACTGAAGCTTTCTTT. This encodes CASRGGSGTEAFF. The J gene is TRBJ1-1, the V gene TRBV6-5, with D possibly matching TRBD1 (5 bases). CDR3 size: 13 residues. Deletions cut 6 bases from V and 4 bases from J, with 12 bases between. CDR1 and CDR2 (germline): MNHEY, SVGAGI.

This clone was picked up one time. The rearrangement links TRBV5-6 to TRBJ2-7; 13 bases match TRBD2. This CDR3 has 17 residues. Germline CDR1 and CDR2: SGHDT and YYEEEE. The trim removed 3 bases at V and 2 bases at J, leaving 8 bases unmatched. DNA of the CDR3: TGTGCCAGCAGCTCAGGGACTAGCGGGATAGCGCCCTACGAGCAGTACTTC. The encoded protein is CASSSGTSGIAPYEQYF.

The chain recombines TRBV2 with TRBJ2-7; TRBD2 matches at 12 bases. From germline, CDR1 is SNHLY and CDR2 FYNNEI. J lost 3 bases, V lost 5 bases, and 5 bases had no gene match. This CDR3 spans 15 amino acids. CDR3 nucleotides: TGTGCCAGCAGTAAGCGGACTAGCGGGAACTACGAGCAGTACTTC. It specifies CASSKRTSGNYEQYF.

The CDR3 protein is CASSMPQGTVFF. The CDR3 DNA sequence: TGTGCCAGCAGCATGCCCCAGGGGACGGTGTTTTTT. The rearrangement links TRBV6-5 to TRBJ1-4; D is perhaps TRBD1 (6 bases). CDR1 is MNHEY and CDR2 is SVGAGI in the germline V gene. CDR3 length equals 12 residues. V was shortened by 6 bases and J by 15 bases, with 17 bases between the two germline ends.

This clone appeared a few times. This rearrangement joins TRBV14 to TRBJ2-7; TRBD1 is a possible D gene (6 bases). The CDR3 consists of 14 residues. Germline V gives CDR1 SGHDN, CDR2 FVKESK. Deletions cut 0 bases from V and 3 bases from J, with 9 bases between. The CDR3 loop is CASSQDRRGYEQYF. The CDR3 DNA follows: TGTGCCAGCAGCCAAGATCGCAGGGGCTACGAGCAGTACTTC.

V is TRBV19 and J is TRBJ2-5, with D unresolved. V shed 1 base and J shed 3 bases, with 9 bases lying between them. Germline V gene data show CDR1 as LNHDA and CDR2 as SQIVND (reference sequence). This CDR3 spans 14 amino acids. Here the CDR3 reads CASSIGAAEETQYF. The CDR3 DNA is TGTGCCAGTAGTATAGGGGCAGCAGAAGAGACCCAGTACTTC. Full variable domain (rest looked up from reference TRBV19 and TRBJ2-5): DGGITQSPKYLFRKEGQNVTLSCEQNLNHDAMYWYRQDPGQGLRLIYYSQIVNDFQKGDIAEGYSVSREKKESFPLTVTSAQKNPTAFYLCASSIGAAEETQYFGPGTRLLVL.

A single count supports this clone. The chain links TRBV5-4 to TRBJ2-5; possibly TRBD2 for D (5 bases). The better agreement between TRBJ2-7 and the DNA end casts doubt on the J call. Germline loops: CDR1 SGHNT, CDR2 YYREEE (reference sequence). The CDR3 has 13 residues. The CDR3, as DNA: TGTGCCAGCAGCCACCCCGCGGGCTACGAGCAGTACTTC. This codes for CASSHPAGYEQYF.

Only a few counts were recorded for this clone. The junction departs from the called germline gene at one end, perhaps through a read error. This chain joins TRBV10-3 and TRBJ1-3; TRBD1 matches at 7 bases. The length of the CDR3 is 14 residues. Germline CDR1 is ENHRY and CDR2 is SYGVKD. CDR3 bases: TGTGCCATCGATGCGACAGGGATGGGAAACGCCATATATTTT. The encoded protein is CAIDATGMGNAIYF.

This chain joins TRBV6-1 and TRBJ1-2; D possibly corresponds to TRBD1 (5 bases). The germline CDR1 and CDR2 sequences are MNHNS and SASEGT. V was cut by 5 bases and J by 2 bases, with 12 bases left in between. This CDR3 contains 14 residues. The CDR3 nucleotides read TGTGCCAGCAGTCTATCGACAGACAACTATGGCTACACCTTC. It specifies CASSLSTDNYGYTF.

The chain employs TRBV7-3 and TRBJ1-1; D is perhaps TRBD1 (5 bases). Trimming cost V 6 bases and J 4 bases, with 12 bases left between them. The germline V gene has CDR1 SGHTA and CDR2 FQGTGA. This CDR3 contains 13 residues. The CDR3 region has the DNA TGTGCCAGCAGTTATGGGGGAGGCACTGAAGCTTTCTTT. It translates to CASSYGGGTEAFF.

This clone was observed once. This chain links TRBV2 with TRBJ1-1, with D hard to call. Trimming removed 4 bases at V and 3 bases at J, with 15 bases between. CDR3 length equals 15 residues. CDR1 and CDR2 (germline): SNHLY, FYNNEI. CDR3 DNA: TGTGCCAGCAGTGTAATGGGATCGGGATACACTGAAGCTTTCTTT. Translating gives CASSVMGSGYTEAFF.

This rearrangement joins TRBV5-4 to TRBJ2-1, with 10 bases identical to TRBD2. The germline CDR1 and CDR2 sequences are SGHNT and YYREEE (reference sequence). The CDR3 consists of 17 residues. V lost 4 bases, J lost 0 bases, and 7 bases stayed unmatched. This CDR3 is CASSTGLASSSYNEQFF. In DNA, the CDR3 is TGTGCCAGCAGCACGGGACTAGCGTCTAGCTCCTACAATGAGCAGTTCTTC.

The J gene is TRBJ1-2, the V gene TRBV18; D remains unclear. Deletions cut 2 bases from V and 2 bases from J, with 9 bases between. Looked up from germline, CDR1 is KGHSH and CDR2 is LQKENI. There are 14 residues in the CDR3. CDR3 loop: CASSPVDKNYGYTF. CDR3 in DNA: TGTGCCAGCTCACCAGTAGACAAAAACTATGGCTACACCTTC.

CDR3 sequence (DNA): TGTGCCAGCTCAGGACAGGGCTTCTCCTACGAGCAGTACTTC. It codes for CASSGQGFSYEQYF. The chain has TRBV18 and TRBJ2-7; TRBD1 agrees at 8 bases. Losses at the gene ends were 5 bases for V and 0 bases for J; bases not matched to a gene: 3. Germline lookup yields CDR1 KGHSH and CDR2 LQKENI. The CDR3 has 14 residues.

The chain is built from TRBV4-1 and TRBJ2-5; D remains unclear. Trimming pared 1 base from V and 2 bases from J, leaving 8 bases between. Germline CDR1 and CDR2: MGHRA and YSYEKL. The CDR3 runs 14 residues. CDR3 nucleotides: TGCGCCAGCAGCCAAGGTGAACGGCAAGAGACCCAGTACTTC. Residues: CASSQGERQETQYF.

The V call is TRBV5-1, the J call TRBJ2-2; TRBD1 agrees at 11 bases. After removal of 3 bases from V and 6 bases from J, the junction contained 4 bases not matched to a gene. The CDR3 has 15 amino acids. The germline V gene has CDR1 SGHRS and CDR2 YFSETQ. In DNA, the CDR3 is TGCGCCAGCAGCTCGGGACAGGGGGTTCCCGGGGAGCTGTTTTTT. Translating it yields CASSSGQGVPGELFF. The full variable domain, with the rest looked up from reference TRBV5-1 and TRBJ2-2, is KAGVTQTPRYLIKTRGQQVTLSCSPISGHRSVSWYQQTPGQGLQFLFEYFSETQRNKGNFPGRFSGRQFSNSRSEMNVSTLELGDSALYLCASSSGQGVPGELFFGEGSRLTVL.

The rearrangement links TRBV21-1 to TRBJ1-5; TRBD1 is the table's D call, not checked against the DNA. TRBV21-1 is recorded as a pseudogene. The CDR3 is made up of 16 amino acids. CDR3: CASSKEDRGYSQPQHF. In DNA, the CDR3 is TGTGCCAGCAGCAAAGAAGACAGGGGGTATAGTCAGCCCCAGCATTTT.

The rearrangement links TRBV6-4 to TRBJ1-6, with D possibly TRBD1 on 5 matching bases. The CDR3 sequence is 15 residues long. Trimming took 2 bases from V and 10 from J, leaving 15 bases between them. The germline CDR1 and CDR2 sequences are MRHNA and SNTAGT. Here the CDR3 DNA reads TGTGCCAGCAGTGACGCCGCACTCAAGGGGTCACCCCTCCACTTT. This encodes CASSDAALKGSPLHF.

The chain joins TRBV10-3 to TRBJ1-2; D not certain. Germline V gene data show CDR1 as ENHRY and CDR2 as SYGVKD. Deletions cut 0 bases from V and 7 bases from J, with 15 bases between. This CDR3 spans 15 amino acids. CDR3: CAISESGYGSGGYTF. In nucleotides, the CDR3 is TGTGCCATCAGTGAGTCGGGTTATGGGAGCGGTGGCTACACCTTC.

V and J are TRBV2 and TRBJ1-4; a possible D gene is TRBD1 (6 bases). Germline V CDR1 and CDR2: SNHLY, FYNNEI. The CDR3 length is 13 residues. V lost 7 bases and J 4 bases, leaving 10 bases between the germline ends. The CDR3 bases are TGTGCCAGCAACGGACAGCTTAATGAAAAACTGTTTTTT. It yields the protein CASNGQLNEKLFF.

This sequence joins TRBV10-3 and TRBJ1-2; D possibly corresponds to TRBD1 (6 bases). The CDR3 has 14 residues. Germline lookup yields CDR1 ENHRY and CDR2 SYGVKD. V was trimmed by 6 bases and J by 0 bases, leaving 11 bases between them. DNA for the CDR3: TGTGCCATCAGGCAGACAGGCCCTAACTATGGCTACACCTTC. It encodes CAIRQTGPNYGYTF.

The V and J genes are TRBV30 and TRBJ1-1; no clear D. Trimming removed 0 bases from V and 8 bases from J, with 10 bases in between. Germline CDR1 and CDR2: GTSNPN and SVGIG (reference sequence). The CDR3 has 12 amino acids. CDR3 protein: CAWSVVQREAFF. CDR3 nucleotide sequence: TGTGCCTGGAGTGTGGTACAGAGAGAAGCTTTCTTT.

The chain couples TRBV4-1 to TRBJ2-5, with a possible D match to TRBD2 (5 bases). Germline V gene data show CDR1 as MGHRA and CDR2 as YSYEKL. Deletions cut 2 bases from V and 5 bases from J, with 9 bases between. The CDR3 is made up of 13 amino acids. CDR3 amino acids: CASSQTRGETQYF. The CDR3 DNA reads TGCGCCAGCAGCCAAACCCGAGGGGAGACCCAGTACTTC.

V gene TRBV28 combines with J gene TRBJ2-3, with 13 nucleotides matching TRBD2. This CDR3 is built from 16 residues. In germline, CDR1 is MDHEN, CDR2 SYDVKM. V lost 3 bases to trimming and J lost 2 bases; unmatched junction nucleotides: 2. The CDR3: CASSFTSGGATDTQYF. For the CDR3, the DNA is TGTGCCAGCAGTTTCACTAGCGGGGGGGCCACAGATACGCAGTATTTT.

The chain uses TRBV30 and TRBJ2-5; possibly TRBD1 for D (5 bases). CDR3 length: 13 residues. From germline, CDR1 is GTSNPN and CDR2 SVGIG (reference sequence). The V end was cut by 3 bases, the J end by 1 base, with 9 bases between. The CDR3 sequence is CAWSAQVQETQYF. The DNA of the CDR3 is TGTGCCTGGAGCGCACAGGTCCAAGAGACCCAGTACTTC. Filled out from reference TRBV30 and TRBJ2-5, the complete variable domain reads SQTIHQWPATLVQPVGSPLSLECTVEGTSNPNLYWYRQAAGRGLQLLFYSVGIGQISSEVPQNLSASRPQDRQFILSSKKLLLSDSGFYLCAWSAQVQETQYFGPGTRLLVL.

The chain has TRBV18 and TRBJ2-7; 14 bases fit TRBD2. The length of the CDR3 is 16 residues. Germline trimming cut 2 bases from V and 2 bases from J; bases unmatched to any gene: 2. Per the germline V gene, CDR1 is KGHSH and CDR2 is LQKENI. The CDR3 sequence is CASSPMGLAGAYEQYF. The DNA of the CDR3 is TGTGCCAGCTCACCAATGGGACTAGCGGGAGCCTACGAGCAGTACTTC. Based on the CDR3 plus reference TRBV18 and TRBJ2-7, the full variable domain is NAGVMQNPRHLVRRRGQEARLRCSPMKGHSHVYWYRQLPEEGLKFMVYLQKENIIDESGMPKERFSAEFPKEGPSILRIQQVVRGDSAAYFCASSPMGLAGAYEQYFGPGTRLTVT.

The chain combines TRBV2 with TRBJ1-1, with 7 positions matching TRBD1. Germline V gives CDR1 SNHLY, CDR2 FYNNEI. This CDR3 region has 16 residues. V was pared by 6 bases and J by 0 bases, with 10 bases of the junction left unmatched. The CDR3 loop reads CASRGQGVPMNTEAFF. In DNA, the CDR3 is TGTGCCAGCAGAGGGCAGGGGGTCCCCATGAACACTGAAGCTTTCTTT.